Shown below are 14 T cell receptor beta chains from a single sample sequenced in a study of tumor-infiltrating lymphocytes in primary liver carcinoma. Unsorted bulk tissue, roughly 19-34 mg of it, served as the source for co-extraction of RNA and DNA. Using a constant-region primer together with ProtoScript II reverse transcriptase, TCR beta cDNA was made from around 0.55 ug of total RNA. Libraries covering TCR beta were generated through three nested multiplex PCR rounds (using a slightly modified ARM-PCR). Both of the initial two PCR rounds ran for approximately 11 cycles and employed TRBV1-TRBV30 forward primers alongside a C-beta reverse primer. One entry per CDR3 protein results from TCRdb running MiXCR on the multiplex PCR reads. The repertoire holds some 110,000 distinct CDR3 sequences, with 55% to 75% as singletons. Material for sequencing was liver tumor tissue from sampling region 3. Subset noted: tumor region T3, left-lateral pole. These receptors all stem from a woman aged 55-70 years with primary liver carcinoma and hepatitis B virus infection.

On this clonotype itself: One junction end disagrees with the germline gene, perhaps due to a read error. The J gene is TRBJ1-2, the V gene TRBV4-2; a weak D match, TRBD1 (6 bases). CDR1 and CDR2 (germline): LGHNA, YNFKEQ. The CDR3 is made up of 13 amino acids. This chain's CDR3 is CASTQGFQGKSAF. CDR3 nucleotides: TGTGCCAGCACCCAAGGATTTCAGGGGAAAAGCGCCTTC.

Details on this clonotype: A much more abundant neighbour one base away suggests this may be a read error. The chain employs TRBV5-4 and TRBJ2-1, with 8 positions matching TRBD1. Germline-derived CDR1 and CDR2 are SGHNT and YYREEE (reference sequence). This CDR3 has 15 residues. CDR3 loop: CASSSDRVFPNERFF. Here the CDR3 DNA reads TGTGCCAGCAGCTCGGACAGGGTATTCCCCAATGAGCGGTTCTTC.

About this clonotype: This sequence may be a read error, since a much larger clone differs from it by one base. For the CDR3, the DNA is TGTGCCAGCAGCCCCTGGACGGCCCCGAGTTTGACCGGGTACTTC. As protein: CASSPWTAPSLTGYF. The chain has TRBV6-6 and TRBJ2-5; no clear D. Trimming removed 6 bases at V and 13 bases at J, with 27 bases between. Germline V gene sequence: CDR1 MNHNY, CDR2 SVGAGI (reference sequence). The CDR3 runs 15 residues.

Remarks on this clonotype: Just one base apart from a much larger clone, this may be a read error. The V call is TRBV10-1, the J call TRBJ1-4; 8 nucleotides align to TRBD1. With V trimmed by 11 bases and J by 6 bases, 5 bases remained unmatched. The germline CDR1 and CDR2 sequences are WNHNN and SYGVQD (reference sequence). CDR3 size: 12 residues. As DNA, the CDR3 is TGCGCCGTATCGGACAGGGATGAAAAACTGTTTTTT. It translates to CAVSDRDEKLFF.

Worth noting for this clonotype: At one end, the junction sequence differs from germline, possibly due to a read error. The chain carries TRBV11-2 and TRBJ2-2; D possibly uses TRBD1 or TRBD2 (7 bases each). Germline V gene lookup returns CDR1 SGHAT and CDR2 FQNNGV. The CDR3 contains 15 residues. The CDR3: CDSSARQGGTRELFF. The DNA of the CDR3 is TGTGACAGCAGTGCCCGACAGGGAGGGACCAGGGAGCTGTTTTTT.

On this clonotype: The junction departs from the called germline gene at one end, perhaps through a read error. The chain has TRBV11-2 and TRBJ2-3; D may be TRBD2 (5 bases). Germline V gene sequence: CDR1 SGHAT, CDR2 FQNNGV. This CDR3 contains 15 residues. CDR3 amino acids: CASSPTSPSTDTRYF. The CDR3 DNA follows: TGCGCCAGCAGCCCCACCTCTCCTAGCACAGATACGCGGTATTTT.

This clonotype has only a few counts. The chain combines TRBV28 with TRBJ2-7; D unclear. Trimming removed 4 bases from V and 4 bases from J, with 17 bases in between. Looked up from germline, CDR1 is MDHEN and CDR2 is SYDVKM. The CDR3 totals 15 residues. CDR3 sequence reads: CASSSWTGPSYEQYF. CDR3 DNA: TGTGCCAGCAGTTCCTGGACGGGCCCCTCTTACGAGCAGTACTTC.

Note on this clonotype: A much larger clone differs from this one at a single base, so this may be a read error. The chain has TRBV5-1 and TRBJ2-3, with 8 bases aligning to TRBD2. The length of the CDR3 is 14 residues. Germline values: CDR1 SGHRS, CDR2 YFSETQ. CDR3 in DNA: TGCACCAGCAGCTTACGGGAGGGCCCAGATACGCAGTATTTT. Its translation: CTSSLREGPDTQYF.

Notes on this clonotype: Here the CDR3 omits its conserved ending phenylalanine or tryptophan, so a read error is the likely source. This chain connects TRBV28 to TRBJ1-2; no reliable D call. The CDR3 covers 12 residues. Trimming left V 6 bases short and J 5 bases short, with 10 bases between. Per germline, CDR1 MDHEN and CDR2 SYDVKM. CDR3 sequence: CASSQPPYGYTS. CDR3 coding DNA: TGTGCCAGCAGCCAACCCCCTTATGGCTACACCTCC.

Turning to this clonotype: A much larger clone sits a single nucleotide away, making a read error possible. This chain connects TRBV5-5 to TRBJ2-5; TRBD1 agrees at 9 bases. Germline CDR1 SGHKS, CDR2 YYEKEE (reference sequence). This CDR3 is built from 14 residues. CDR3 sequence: CASSPRTGAETRYF. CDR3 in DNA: TGTGCCAGCAGCCCCCGGACAGGGGCGGAGACCCGGTACTTC.

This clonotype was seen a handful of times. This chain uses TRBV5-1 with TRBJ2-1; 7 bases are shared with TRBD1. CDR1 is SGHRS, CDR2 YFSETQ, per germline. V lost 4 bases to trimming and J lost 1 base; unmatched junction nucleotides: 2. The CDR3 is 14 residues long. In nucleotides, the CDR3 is TGCGCCAGCAGCATGGGACAGTCCTACAATGAGCAGTTCTTC. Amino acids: CASSMGQSYNEQFF.

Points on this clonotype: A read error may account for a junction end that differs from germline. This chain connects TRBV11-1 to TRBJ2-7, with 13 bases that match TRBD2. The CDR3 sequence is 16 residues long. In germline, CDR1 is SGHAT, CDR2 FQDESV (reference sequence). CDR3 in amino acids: CASSSLTSGRRNEQYF. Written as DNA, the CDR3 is TGTGCCAGCAGCTCCCTGACTAGCGGGAGGAGGAACGAGCAGTATTTC.

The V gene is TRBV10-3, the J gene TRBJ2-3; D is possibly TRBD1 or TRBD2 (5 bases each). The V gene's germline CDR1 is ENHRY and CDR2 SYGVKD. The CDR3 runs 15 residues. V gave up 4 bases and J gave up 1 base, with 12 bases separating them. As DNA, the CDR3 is TGTGCCATCAGTGCCGGGGCAGAGGGCACAGATACGCAGTATTTT. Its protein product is CAISAGAEGTDTQYF.

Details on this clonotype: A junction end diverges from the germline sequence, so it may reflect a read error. The CDR3 is CATSNGLAGSGYEQYF. CDR3 bases: TGTGCCACCAGCAACGGACTAGCGGGGAGTGGCTACGAGCAATACTTC. The chain joins TRBV11-2 to TRBJ2-7; 12 bases fit TRBD2. This CDR3 region has 16 residues. The V gene's germline CDR1 is SGHAT and CDR2 FQNNGV. The full variable domain, with the rest looked up from reference TRBV11-2 and TRBJ2-7, is EAGVAQSPRYKIIEKRQSVAFWCNPISGHATLYWYQQILGQGPKLLIQFQNNGVVDDSQLPKDRFSAERLKGVDSTLKIQPAKLEDSAVYLCATSNGLAGSGYEQYFGPGTRLTVT.